Each of the 23 T cell receptor beta chains below was sequenced from the same sample in a study of blood T cell repertoires in COVID-19. Method: immunoSEQ multiplex PCR; TCRdb's copy keeps in-frame clones and lacks some. The sample holds a few hundred thousand clones, about 87% seen once. The specimen sequenced was peripheral blood. These receptors all come from a man aged 55-75 years who had recovered from COVID-19.

The genes are TRBV7-9 and TRBJ2-7; 8 nucleotides agree with TRBD1. Germline V gene data show CDR1 as SEHNR and CDR2 as FQNEAQ (reference sequence). This CDR3 is built from 15 residues. Losses at the gene ends were 1 base for V and 2 bases for J; bases not matched to a gene: 4. CDR3 in amino acids: CASSLGTGKTYEQYF. The CDR3 coding sequence is TGTGCCAGCAGCTTAGGGACAGGGAAAACCTACGAGCAGTACTTC.

This chain joins TRBV4-2 and TRBJ2-1; no clear D. The CDR3 loop spans 16 amino acids. The V end lost 3 bases, the J end lost 0 bases, and 12 bases lay between the germline ends. CDR1 is LGHNA and CDR2 is YNFKEQ in the germline V gene. CDR3 protein: CASSHSSRSSYNEQFF. CDR3 nucleotides: TGTGCCAGCAGCCACTCTAGTCGAAGCTCCTACAATGAGCAGTTCTTC.

This clone was counted a single time. The DNA for the CDR3 is TGCGCCAGCAGCGGACCCAAGGACAGGGGACGTAACTATGGCTACACCTTC. This encodes CASSGPKDRGRNYGYTF. The chain joins TRBV4-1 to TRBJ1-2; 9 nucleotides agree with TRBD1. From germline, CDR1 is MGHRA and CDR2 YSYEKL. J was trimmed by 1 base and V by 5 bases; bases with no gene match: 11. The CDR3 loop spans 17 amino acids.

This chain uses TRBV30 with TRBJ2-1; 7 nucleotides line up with TRBD2. The V segment lost 4 bases and the J segment 4 bases; nucleotides outside the gene matches: 10. Per the germline V gene, CDR1 is GTSNPN and CDR2 is SVGIG (reference sequence). This CDR3 is built from 15 residues. CDR3 loop: CAWTPAGGKYNEQFF. The CDR3 region has the DNA TGTGCCTGGACTCCGGCCGGGGGGAAGTACAATGAGCAGTTCTTC.

The rearrangement joins TRBV24-1 to TRBJ2-1, with D possibly matching TRBD2 (6 bases). The CDR3 covers 12 residues. V was clipped by 4 bases and J by 10 bases, with 10 bases between them. Per germline, CDR1 KGHDR and CDR2 SFDVKD. The CDR3, as DNA: TGTGCCACCAGTGAGCGGGGCAGGGAGCAGTTCTTC. This translates into CATSERGREQFF.

The CDR3: CSARDVPGAFF. CDR3 nucleotide sequence: TGCAGTGCTAGAGATGTCCCCGGGGCTTTCTTT. V usage is TRBV20-1 and J usage is TRBJ1-1; D is undetermined. This CDR3 comprises 11 residues. Germline V gene sequence: CDR1 DFQATT, CDR2 SNEGSKA (reference sequence). The V end was cut by 0 bases, the J end by 11 bases, with 10 bases between.

CDR3 sequence: CASSPGTEIYGYTF. The DNA of the CDR3 is TGTGCCAGCAGCCCCGGGACAGAGATCTATGGCTACACCTTC. This sequence joins TRBV7-9 and TRBJ1-2; 7 positions match TRBD1. The germline CDR1 and CDR2 sequences are SEHNR and FQNEAQ (reference sequence). The CDR3 is 14 amino acids. V dropped 5 bases and J dropped 4; count of bases not matched to a gene: 7.

This clone was recorded once. This rearrangement joins TRBV29-1 to TRBJ1-5, with 9 bases aligning to TRBD1. The germline V gene has CDR1 SQVTM and CDR2 ANQGSEA. The junction had 7 bases not matched to a gene; V was cut back by 6 bases and J by 4 bases. This CDR3 region has 14 residues. CDR3 loop: CSVAFGTGNQPQHF. In nucleotides, the CDR3 is TGCAGCGTCGCTTTCGGGACAGGGAATCAGCCCCAGCATTTT.

The chain employs TRBV30 and TRBJ2-6; TRBD1 matches at 7 bases. The germline CDR1 and CDR2 sequences are GTSNPN and SVGIG (reference sequence). The junction had 11 bases not matched to a gene; V was cut back by 0 bases and J by 0 bases. CDR3 length: 19 residues. CDR3 region: CAWSVPATGIGSGANVLTF. For the CDR3, the DNA is TGTGCCTGGAGTGTACCCGCGACAGGGATAGGCTCTGGGGCCAACGTCCTGACTTTC.

This clone was found a few times. This rearrangement joins TRBV29-1 to TRBJ2-2, with TRBD1 matching over 7 bases. Germline values: CDR1 SQVTM, CDR2 ANQGSEA. The CDR3 covers 13 residues. V gave up 7 bases and J gave up 1 base; unmatched junction bases: 3. The CDR3 sequence is CSADRENTGELFF. In nucleotides, the CDR3 is TGCAGCGCTGACAGGGAGAACACCGGGGAGCTGTTTTTT.

J is TRBJ1-1 and V is TRBV5-1, with D perhaps matching TRBD1 (6 bases). CDR3 size: 14 residues. Trimming removed 7 bases at V and 1 base at J, with 14 bases between. The germline V gene encodes CDR1 SGHRS and CDR2 YFSETQ. CDR3 DNA: TGCGCCAGCTCTGAGGCGACAGGGAACACTGAAGCTTTCTTT. Protein product: CASSEATGNTEAFF.

V usage is TRBV5-6 and J usage is TRBJ2-7, with 7 bases that match TRBD1. The trim removed 4 bases at V and 0 bases at J, leaving 7 bases unmatched. CDR1 SGHDT and CDR2 YYEEEE come from the germline V gene. The CDR3 covers 15 residues. Written as DNA, the CDR3 is TGTGCCAGCAGCGGAAAGACAGGGATCTCCTACGAGCAGTACTTC. Its protein is CASSGKTGISYEQYF. Complete variable domain (other parts from reference TRBV5-6 and TRBJ2-7): DAGVTQSPTHLIKTRGQQVTLRCSPKSGHDTVSWYQQALGQGPQFIFQYYEEEERQRGNFPDRFSGHQFPNYSSELNVNALLLGDSALYLCASSGKTGISYEQYFGPGTRLTVT.

V is TRBV6-2 or TRBV6-3 and J is TRBJ2-2; 9 bases line up with TRBD2. Trimming removed 6 bases from V and 2 bases from J; junction bases left unmatched: 16. Looked up from germline, CDR1 is MNHEY and CDR2 is SVGEGT. The CDR3 runs to 19 residues. The CDR3 nucleotides read TGTGCCAGCAGACCTCTTACCGGCGAGCGGGGGGTTAACACCGGGGAGCTGTTTTTT. Its translation: CASRPLTGERGVNTGELFF.

The V call is TRBV2, the J call TRBJ2-7; D is perhaps TRBD2 (5 bases). Germline CDR1 is SNHLY and CDR2 is FYNNEI. The CDR3 has 17 residues. Trimming shortened V by 3 bases and J by 4 bases, and 22 bases separated the two germline ends. CDR3 nucleotides: TGTGCCAGCAGTGAGGAGGTAGAGTTTCATCCTGTATACGAGCAGTACTTC. This encodes CASSEEVEFHPVYEQYF.

The chain uses TRBV9 and TRBJ2-2; possibly TRBD2 for D (5 bases). The germline V gene has CDR1 SGDLS and CDR2 YYNGEE. This CDR3 is 15 amino acids long. V dropped 1 base and J dropped 4 bases, with 11 bases sitting between them. The CDR3 protein is CASSVSGGPTGELFF. CDR3 nucleotide sequence: TGTGCCAGCAGCGTAAGCGGTGGGCCCACCGGGGAGCTGTTTTTT.

V gene TRBV4-1 combines with J gene TRBJ1-2, with TRBD1 as a possible D gene (5 bases). Germline CDR1 reads MGHRA; CDR2 reads YSYEKL. Trimming took off 0 bases at V and 14 bases at J, with 22 bases between the two ends. This CDR3 has 15 residues. CDR3 sequence reads: CASSQEENGPGGRTF. In DNA, the CDR3 is TGCGCCAGCAGCCAAGAAGAGAACGGACCCGGGGGTAGAACCTTC.

This chain's CDR3 is CASSLTQGYYGYTF. CDR3 bases: TGTGCCAGCAGCCTAACACAGGGCTACTATGGCTACACCTTC. The chain links TRBV11-2 to TRBJ1-2; a possible D gene is TRBD1 (6 bases). Between the trimmed V and J ends, which lost 5 bases and 3 bases, there was a span of 13 bases. The germline CDR1 and CDR2 sequences are SGHAT and FQNNGV. The length of the CDR3 is 14 residues.

The CDR3: CASSPWDSQETQYF. The CDR3 nucleotides read TGTGCCAGCAGCCCGTGGGACAGCCAAGAGACCCAGTACTTC. V gene TRBV5-5 combines with J gene TRBJ2-5; 7 bases line up with TRBD1. J lost 1 base, V lost 4 bases, and 4 bases had no gene match. Germline assignment: CDR1 SGHKS and CDR2 YYEKEE (reference sequence). The CDR3 length is 14 residues.

The chain joins TRBV27 to TRBJ2-2; D is perhaps TRBD1 (6 bases). Germline V lookup: CDR1 MNHEY, CDR2 SMNVEV (reference sequence). V was trimmed by 6 bases and J by 1 base, leaving 15 bases between them. The CDR3 loop spans 16 amino acids. CDR3 DNA sequence: TGTGCCAGCAGCCTGACGACAGGAGTGAACACCGGGGAGCTGTTTTTT. The encoded protein is CASSLTTGVNTGELFF.

This clone occurred once. The chain recombines TRBV19 with TRBJ2-1, with 8 bases that match TRBD2. Germline assignment: CDR1 LNHDA and CDR2 SQIVND (reference sequence). The length of the CDR3 is 14 residues. Losses at the gene ends were 3 bases for V and 6 bases for J; bases not matched to a gene: 4. Here the CDR3 reads CASSISGGANEQFF. The CDR3 DNA reads TGTGCCAGTAGTATTTCCGGGGGGGCCAATGAGCAGTTCTTC.

This rearrangement joins TRBV5-1 to TRBJ2-7; 8 nucleotides match TRBD1. The J segment lost 3 bases and the V segment lost 4 bases, leaving 6 bases of the junction unmatched. Germline assignment: CDR1 SGHRS and CDR2 YFSETQ. This CDR3 contains 14 residues. CDR3 in DNA: TGCGCCAGCAGCACTCGGACAGGGAGCTACGAGCAGTACTTC. Amino acid sequence: CASSTRTGSYEQYF.

The chain employs TRBV10-3 and TRBJ2-7; 8 nucleotides agree with TRBD1. Germline V gene lookup returns CDR1 ENHRY and CDR2 SYGVKD. The trim removed 4 bases at V and 6 bases at J, leaving 2 bases unmatched. The CDR3 covers 12 residues. CDR3 residues: CAISADRGEQYF. The CDR3 nucleotides read TGTGCCATCAGTGCCGACAGGGGCGAGCAGTACTTC.

The chain uses TRBV7-2 and TRBJ1-6; D remains ambiguous. V lost 5 bases and J lost 4, with 12 bases in between. The CDR3 consists of 15 residues. Germline V gene data show CDR1 as SGHTA and CDR2 as FQGNSA. DNA for the CDR3: TGTGCCAGCAGCCCCCAGGCGGGGTATAATTCACCCCTCCACTTT. This translates into CASSPQAGYNSPLHF.